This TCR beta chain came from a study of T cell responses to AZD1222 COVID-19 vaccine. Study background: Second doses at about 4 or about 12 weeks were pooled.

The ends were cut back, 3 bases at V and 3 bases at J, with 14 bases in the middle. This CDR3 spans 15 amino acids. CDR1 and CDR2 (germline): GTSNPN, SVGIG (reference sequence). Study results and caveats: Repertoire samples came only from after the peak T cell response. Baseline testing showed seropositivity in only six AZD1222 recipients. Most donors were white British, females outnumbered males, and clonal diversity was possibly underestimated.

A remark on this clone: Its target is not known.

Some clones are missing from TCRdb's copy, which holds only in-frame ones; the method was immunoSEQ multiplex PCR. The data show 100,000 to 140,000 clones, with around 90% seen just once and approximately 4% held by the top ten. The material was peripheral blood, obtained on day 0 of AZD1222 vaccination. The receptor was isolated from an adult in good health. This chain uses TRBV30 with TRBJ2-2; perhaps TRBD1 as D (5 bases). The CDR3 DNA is TGTGCCTGGAGCAGGACACCCGACTACACCGGGGAGCTGTTTTTT. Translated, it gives CAWSRTPDYTGELFF.